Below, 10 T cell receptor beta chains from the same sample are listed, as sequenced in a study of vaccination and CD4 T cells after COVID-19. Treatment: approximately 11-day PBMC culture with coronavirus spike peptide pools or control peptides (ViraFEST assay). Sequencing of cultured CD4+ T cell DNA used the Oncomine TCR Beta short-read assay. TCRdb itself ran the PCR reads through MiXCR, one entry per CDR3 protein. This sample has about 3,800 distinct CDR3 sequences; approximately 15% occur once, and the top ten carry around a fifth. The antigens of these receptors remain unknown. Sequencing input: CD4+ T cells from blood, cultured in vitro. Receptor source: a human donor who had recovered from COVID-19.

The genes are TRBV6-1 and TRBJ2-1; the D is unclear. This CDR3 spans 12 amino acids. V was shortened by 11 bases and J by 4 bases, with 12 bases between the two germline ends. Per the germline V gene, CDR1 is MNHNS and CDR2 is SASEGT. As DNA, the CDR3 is TGTGCCGTTGCTAGGAGTTACAATGAGCAGTTCTTC. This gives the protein CAVARSYNEQFF.

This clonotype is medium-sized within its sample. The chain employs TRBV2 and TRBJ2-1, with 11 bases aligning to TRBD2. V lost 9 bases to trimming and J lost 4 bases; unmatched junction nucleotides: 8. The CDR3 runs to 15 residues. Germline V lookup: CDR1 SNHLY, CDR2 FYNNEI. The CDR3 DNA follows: TGTGCCAGGGATAAGACTAGCGGGGTTTACAATGAGCAGTTCTTC. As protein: CARDKTSGVYNEQFF.

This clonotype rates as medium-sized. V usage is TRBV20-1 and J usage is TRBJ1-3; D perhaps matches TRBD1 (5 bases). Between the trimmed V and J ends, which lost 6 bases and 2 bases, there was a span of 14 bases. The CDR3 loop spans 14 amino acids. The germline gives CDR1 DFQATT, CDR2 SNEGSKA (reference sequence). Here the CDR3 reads CSAPSAGTGNTIYF. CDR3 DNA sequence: TGCAGTGCCCCCTCCGCAGGGACTGGAAACACCATATATTTT.

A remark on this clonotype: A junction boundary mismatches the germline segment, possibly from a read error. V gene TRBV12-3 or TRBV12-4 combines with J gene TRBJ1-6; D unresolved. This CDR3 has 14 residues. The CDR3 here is CASSLGPEGSPLYF. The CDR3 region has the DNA TGTGCCAGCAGTTTAGGGCCCGAAGGGTCACCCCTCTACTTT.

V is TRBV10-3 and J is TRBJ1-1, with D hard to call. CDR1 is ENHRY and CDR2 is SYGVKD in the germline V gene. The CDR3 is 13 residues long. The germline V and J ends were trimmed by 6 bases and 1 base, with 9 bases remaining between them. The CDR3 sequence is CAIRLTENTEAFF. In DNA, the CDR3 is TGTGCCATCAGGCTCACAGAGAACACTGAAGCTTTCTTT.

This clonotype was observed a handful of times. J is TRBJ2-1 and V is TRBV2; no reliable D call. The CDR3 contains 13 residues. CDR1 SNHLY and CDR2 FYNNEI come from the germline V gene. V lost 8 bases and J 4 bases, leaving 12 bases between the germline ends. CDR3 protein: CASRRRIYNEQFF. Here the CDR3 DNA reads TGTGCCAGCCGACGTCGAATATACAATGAGCAGTTCTTC.

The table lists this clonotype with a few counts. The DNA for the CDR3 is TGCGCCAGCAGCTTGGTATCGGCAGGCCTAAACCAAGAGACCCAGTACTTC. Amino acids: CASSLVSAGLNQETQYF. V and J are TRBV5-1 and TRBJ2-5; the D is unclear. This CDR3 spans 17 amino acids. CDR1 and CDR2 (germline): SGHRS, YFSETQ. Trimming cost V 0 bases and J 0 bases, with 15 bases left between them.

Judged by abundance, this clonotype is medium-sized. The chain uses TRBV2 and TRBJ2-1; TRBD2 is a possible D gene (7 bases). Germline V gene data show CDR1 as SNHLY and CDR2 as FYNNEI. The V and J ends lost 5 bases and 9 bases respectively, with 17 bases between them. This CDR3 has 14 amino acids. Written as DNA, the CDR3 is TGTGCCAGCAGTTCCGGGGGGCTAGAAGGTGAGCAGTTCTTC. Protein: CASSSGGLEGEQFF. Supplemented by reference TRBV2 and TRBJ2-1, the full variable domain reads EPEVTQTPSHQVTQMGQEVILRCVPISNHLYFYWYRQILGQKVEFLVSFYNNEISEKSEIFDDQFSVERPDGSNFTLKIRSTKLEDSAMYFCASSSGGLEGEQFFGPGTRLTVL.

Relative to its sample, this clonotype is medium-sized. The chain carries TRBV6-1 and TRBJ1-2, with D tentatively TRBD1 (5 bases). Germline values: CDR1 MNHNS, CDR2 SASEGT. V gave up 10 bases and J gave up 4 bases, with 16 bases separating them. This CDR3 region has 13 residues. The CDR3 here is CATAREGLYGYTF. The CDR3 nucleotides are TGTGCCACGGCGAGAGAGGGACTCTATGGCTACACCTTC.

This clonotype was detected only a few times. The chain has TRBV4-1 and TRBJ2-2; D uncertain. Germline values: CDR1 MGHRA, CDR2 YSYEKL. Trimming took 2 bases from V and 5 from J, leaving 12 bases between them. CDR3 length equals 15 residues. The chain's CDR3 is CASSQLSITTGELFF. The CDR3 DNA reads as TGCGCCAGCAGCCAACTGTCCATAACTACCGGGGAGCTGTTTTTT.